This T cell receptor (beta chain) appears in the sequencing data of a study of CD8 T cells in Susac syndrome. This CDR3 region has 16 residues. V was shortened by 0 bases and J by 0 bases, with 11 bases between the two germline ends. Germline CDR1 reads SGHRS; CDR2 reads YFSETQ. This clonotype showed up just once. With random hexamers, 0.5 to 1 ug RNA was reverse transcribed. TCRdb analysed the immunoSEQ multiplex PCR reads with MiXCR anew, one entry per CDR3 protein. Altogether approximately 150,000 distinct CDR3 sequences are present, approximately 94% being singletons, with the ten largest covering approximately 0.08%.

The receptor comes from a human donor with Susac syndrome. Sample: CD4+ T cells from PBMCs. V is TRBV5-1 and J is TRBJ2-3, with D perhaps TRBD1 or TRBD2 (5 bases each). In DNA, the CDR3 is TGCGCCAGCAGCTTGGGAGGGGCCACTAGCACAGATACGCAGTATTTT. The encoded protein is CASSLGGATSTDTQYF.